Below are 2 T cell receptor beta chains sequenced from a single sample in a study of T-cell memory formation after mild COVID-19. TCRdb re-called the 5' RACE reads with MiXCR, one entry per CDR3 protein. The repertoire holds 450,000 to 700,000 distinct CDR3 sequences, with more than 15% as singletons. The material sequenced was PBMCs or a T cell subset sorted from them (not recorded which). Every receptor here comes from an adult woman who had mild COVID-19 (a few samples of this study predate the infection). Cell type and time point are not known.

The chain joins TRBV29-1 to TRBJ1-2; TRBD1 might be the D (5 bases). The CDR3 is 14 amino acids. Germline CDR1 is SQVTM and CDR2 is ANQGSEA. The V gene lost 0 bases and the J gene lost 4 bases, with 12 bases spanning the gap. The CDR3 sequence is CSVEDPGSGYGYTF. CDR3 coding DNA: TGCAGCGTTGAAGACCCAGGGAGCGGCTATGGCTACACCTTC. The full variable domain, its missing parts supplied by reference TRBV29-1 and TRBJ1-2, is SAVISQKPSRDICQRGTSLTIQCQVDSQVTMMFWYRQQPGQSLTLIATANQGSEATYESGFVIDKFPISRPNLTFSTLTVSNMSPEDSSIYLCSVEDPGSGYGYTFGSGTRLTVV.

The CDR3 protein is CASRPSGRETGELFF. The CDR3 DNA is TGTGCCAGCCGGCCTAGCGGGAGAGAGACCGGGGAGCTGTTTTTT. This chain links TRBV9 with TRBJ2-2, with 10 bases aligning to TRBD2. The trim removed 7 bases at V and 5 bases at J, leaving 8 bases unmatched. Germline V gene data show CDR1 as SGDLS and CDR2 as YYNGEE. The CDR3 is made up of 15 amino acids.